This is a list of T cell receptor beta chains from one sample in a study of shared clonotypes between healthy human individuals. Assay used: immunoSEQ multiplex PCR; TCRdb lists only in-frame clones, some missing. The sample carries around 2,000,000 clones, approximately 94% recorded once. Sequences were obtained from naive CD8+ T cells from PBMCs. These receptors all stem from a young man in good health. Some clones in this sample may be carry-over from other donors' samples. Both conserved end residues are part of each CDR3. Each record gives: V gene, J gene, clone size, D gene, CDR3 DNA, CDR3 protein. The D gene is left open where the match is weak. Clone size is stated in some rows and not others, as once, few, many or a class when expanded.

v_gene: TRBV4-2; j_gene: TRBJ2-1; abundance: NA; d_gene: NA; CDR3nt: TGTGCCAGCAGCCAAGATGGGGTGCGGGAGCAGTTCTTC; CDR3aa: CASSQDGVREQFF
v_gene: TRBV13; j_gene: TRBJ2-7; abundance: NA; d_gene: TRBD1; CDR3nt: TGTGCCAGCAGCACCCGGGACAGGGACTCCTACGAGCAGTACTTC; CDR3aa: CASSTRDRDSYEQYF
v_gene: TRBV27; j_gene: TRBJ1-2; abundance: NA; d_gene: TRBD1; CDR3nt: TGTGCCAGCGGGCGGGACAGCATCAACTATGGCTACACCTTC; CDR3aa: CASGRDSINYGYTF
v_gene: TRBV6-5; j_gene: TRBJ2-1; abundance: NA; d_gene: TRBD2; CDR3nt: TGTGCCAGCAGTTACTCGACTTGGCTAGCGGACAATGAGCAGTTCTTC; CDR3aa: CASSYSTWLADNEQFF
v_gene: TRBV9; j_gene: TRBJ1-2; abundance: NA; d_gene: NA; CDR3nt: TGTGCCAGCAGCGTAGGGACTACCCCTAACTATGGCTACACCTTC; CDR3aa: CASSVGTTPNYGYTF
v_gene: TRBV29-1; j_gene: TRBJ2-1; abundance: NA; d_gene: TRBD1; CDR3nt: TGCAGCGTGGTACAGGGGTATGAGCAGTTCTTC; CDR3aa: CSVVQGYEQFF
v_gene: TRBV10-3; j_gene: TRBJ1-2; abundance: NA; d_gene: NA; CDR3nt: TGTGCCATCAGGGGGACGGAAGATGGCTACACCTTC; CDR3aa: CAIRGTEDGYTF
v_gene: TRBV5-1; j_gene: TRBJ2-1; abundance: NA; d_gene: TRBD2; CDR3nt: TGCGCCAGCAGCCCCTCTGCGGGAGGGAATGAGCAGTTCTTC; CDR3aa: CASSPSAGGNEQFF
v_gene: TRBV7-2; j_gene: TRBJ2-1; abundance: NA; d_gene: TRBD2; CDR3nt: TGTGCCAGCAGCTCGTTAGCGGGAGGAAGTGAGCAGTTCTTC; CDR3aa: CASSSLAGGSEQFF
v_gene: TRBV25-1; j_gene: TRBJ2-1; abundance: NA; d_gene: NA; CDR3nt: TGTGCCAGCAGGGGGCGGGAAAGCTCCTACAATGAGCAGTTCTTC; CDR3aa: CASRGRESSYNEQFF
v_gene: TRBV7-2; j_gene: TRBJ2-7; abundance: NA; d_gene: NA; CDR3nt: TGTGCCAGCAGCTTGGTTGGGGTAGGAGAGCAGTACTTC; CDR3aa: CASSLVGVGEQYF
v_gene: TRBV29-1; j_gene: TRBJ1-2; abundance: NA; d_gene: NA; CDR3nt: TGCAGCGTCGGGGACCGCGGCTACACCTTC; CDR3aa: CSVGDRGYTF
v_gene: TRBV28; j_gene: TRBJ2-3; abundance: NA; d_gene: NA; CDR3nt: TGTGCCAGCAGTAGGCACCTCACAGATACGCAGTATTTT; CDR3aa: CASSRHLTDTQYF
v_gene: TRBV5-8; j_gene: TRBJ1-3; abundance: NA; d_gene: NA; CDR3nt: TGTGCCAGCAGCCCCCAGACACGCTCCTACTCTGGAAACACCATATATTTT; CDR3aa: CASSPQTRSYSGNTIYF
v_gene: TRBV15; j_gene: TRBJ2-7; abundance: NA; d_gene: NA; CDR3nt: TGTGCCACCAGCTCGCACCGGGGCGCCTACGAGCAGTACTTC; CDR3aa: CATSSHRGAYEQYF
v_gene: TRBV6-4; j_gene: TRBJ2-1; abundance: NA; d_gene: NA; CDR3nt: TGTGCCAGCAGTGACTCGACCCTAGGGAGTAGTGAGCAGTTCTTC; CDR3aa: CASSDSTLGSSEQFF
v_gene: TRBV6-5; j_gene: TRBJ1-1; abundance: NA; d_gene: TRBD1; CDR3nt: TGTGCCAGCCTGCGGGACAGGGGGGTCGCTGAAGCTTTCTTT; CDR3aa: CASLRDRGVAEAFF
v_gene: TRBV7-9; j_gene: TRBJ2-5; abundance: NA; d_gene: TRBD1; CDR3nt: TGTGCCAGCAGCTTAAGGGACAGAGAAGAGACCCAGTACTTC; CDR3aa: CASSLRDREETQYF
v_gene: TRBV30; j_gene: TRBJ2-5; abundance: NA; d_gene: NA; CDR3nt: TGTGCCTGGAGTGTATTTCGAATAGGGGAGACCCAGTACTTC; CDR3aa: CAWSVFRIGETQYF
v_gene: TRBV30; j_gene: TRBJ1-2; abundance: NA; d_gene: TRBD1; CDR3nt: TGTGCCTGGGGTATACCTGACCTGGGGACAGTCCACGGCTACACCTTC; CDR3aa: CAWGIPDLGTVHGYTF
v_gene: TRBV4-1; j_gene: TRBJ1-1; abundance: few; d_gene: NA; CDR3nt: TGCGCCAGCAGCCAAGGGACTCCTGAAGCTTTCTTT; CDR3aa: CASSQGTPEAFF
v_gene: TRBV6-5; j_gene: TRBJ2-1; abundance: NA; d_gene: NA; CDR3nt: TGTGCCAGCAGTTCCCCCCGGGAGTGGGTAGATGAGCAGTTCTTC; CDR3aa: CASSSPREWVDEQFF
v_gene: TRBV5-1; j_gene: TRBJ2-2; abundance: NA; d_gene: NA; CDR3nt: TGCGCCAGCAGCTTAGGCCGGGAGCTGTTTTTT; CDR3aa: CASSLGRELFF
v_gene: TRBV9; j_gene: TRBJ2-7; abundance: NA; d_gene: TRBD2; CDR3nt: TGTGCCAGCAGCCTTAGCGGGTTGAGCTCCTACGAGCAGTACTTC; CDR3aa: CASSLSGLSSYEQYF
v_gene: TRBV10-1; j_gene: TRBJ2-1; abundance: NA; d_gene: NA; CDR3nt: TGCGCCAGCAACCAGACTCCTGGCTCCTACAATGAGCAGTTCTTC; CDR3aa: CASNQTPGSYNEQFF
v_gene: TRBV29-1; j_gene: TRBJ2-1; abundance: NA; d_gene: NA; CDR3nt: TGCAGCGTTGTGACTCCGCGCAATGAGCAGTTCTTC; CDR3aa: CSVVTPRNEQFF
v_gene: TRBV9; j_gene: TRBJ2-2; abundance: once; d_gene: NA; CDR3nt: TGTGCCAGCAGCGTAGTGGCTCAGGGTCCCGGGGAGCTGTTTTTT; CDR3aa: CASSVVAQGPGELFF
v_gene: TRBV19; j_gene: TRBJ1-5; abundance: few; d_gene: NA; CDR3nt: TGTGCCAGTAGTATAAGGGAGTGGGATCAGCCCCAGCATTTT; CDR3aa: CASSIREWDQPQHF
v_gene: TRBV14; j_gene: TRBJ1-1; abundance: NA; d_gene: TRBD1; CDR3nt: TGTGCCAGCAGCCCCGACAGGGGAACTGAAGCTTTCTTT; CDR3aa: CASSPDRGTEAFF
v_gene: TRBV5-1; j_gene: TRBJ2-7; abundance: NA; d_gene: TRBD1; CDR3nt: TGCGCCAGCAGCTATACAGGGGGAATTCACGAGCAGTACTTC; CDR3aa: CASSYTGGIHEQYF
v_gene: TRBV6-6; j_gene: TRBJ2-3; abundance: NA; d_gene: NA; CDR3nt: TGTGCCAGCAGTACGGGACCAACAGATACGCAGTATTTT; CDR3aa: CASSTGPTDTQYF
v_gene: TRBV9; j_gene: TRBJ1-1; abundance: NA; d_gene: NA; CDR3nt: TGTGCCAGCAGCGTAGCTTACTCGGGAGGCACTGAAGCTTTCTTT; CDR3aa: CASSVAYSGGTEAFF
v_gene: TRBV9; j_gene: TRBJ1-1; abundance: NA; d_gene: NA; CDR3nt: TGTGCCAGCTCGGGGCCGAACACTGAAGCTTTCTTT; CDR3aa: CASSGPNTEAFF
v_gene: TRBV7-9; j_gene: TRBJ2-3; abundance: once; d_gene: TRBD1; CDR3nt: TGTGCCAGCAGCTTAGAGACAGGGGGCAGGACAGATACGCAGTATTTT; CDR3aa: CASSLETGGRTDTQYF
v_gene: TRBV15; j_gene: TRBJ2-1; abundance: NA; d_gene: NA; CDR3nt: TGTGCCACCAGCAGTGCGGAACTAGGAGTGGATGAGCAGTTCTTC; CDR3aa: CATSSAELGVDEQFF
v_gene: TRBV6-6; j_gene: TRBJ2-1; abundance: NA; d_gene: TRBD2; CDR3nt: TGTGCCAGCAGTCAGCCGCTTGTTGCGGGAGTCGATGAGCAGTTCTTC; CDR3aa: CASSQPLVAGVDEQFF
v_gene: TRBV27; j_gene: TRBJ1-2; abundance: NA; d_gene: NA; CDR3nt: TGTGCCAGCAGTCTTAGGGGTTATAACTATGGCTACACCTTC; CDR3aa: CASSLRGYNYGYTF
v_gene: TRBV15; j_gene: TRBJ2-7; abundance: NA; d_gene: NA; CDR3nt: TGTGCCACCAGCAGAGATTGGGCACCCGCCTACGAGCAGTACTTC; CDR3aa: CATSRDWAPAYEQYF
v_gene: TRBV11-2; j_gene: TRBJ2-6; abundance: NA; d_gene: NA; CDR3nt: TGTGCCAGCAGCGGGACATTTAGCTCTGGGGCCAACGTCCTGACTTTC; CDR3aa: CASSGTFSSGANVLTF
v_gene: TRBV11-2; j_gene: TRBJ1-4; abundance: few; d_gene: NA; CDR3nt: TGTGCCAGCAGCGTTAACCCCGGGGGGACTAATGAAAAACTGTTTTTT; CDR3aa: CASSVNPGGTNEKLFF
v_gene: TRBV7-6; j_gene: TRBJ2-1; abundance: NA; d_gene: TRBD2; CDR3nt: TGTGCCAGCAGCTTAGGACTAGCGGGGAACTCTTACAATGAGCAGTTCTTC; CDR3aa: CASSLGLAGNSYNEQFF
v_gene: TRBV15; j_gene: TRBJ2-7; abundance: NA; d_gene: NA; CDR3nt: TGTGCCACCAGCAGAGCTTCCATCTACGAGCAGTACTTC; CDR3aa: CATSRASIYEQYF
v_gene: TRBV10-3; j_gene: TRBJ2-5; abundance: NA; d_gene: NA; CDR3nt: TGTGCCATCAGTTCAATCGGGGCAGGGCAGTCGGAGACCCAGTACTTC; CDR3aa: CAISSIGAGQSETQYF
v_gene: TRBV5-5; j_gene: TRBJ2-7; abundance: NA; d_gene: TRBD1; CDR3nt: TGTGCCAGCAGCATGGACAGGGTGATCTCCTACGAGCAGTACTTC; CDR3aa: CASSMDRVISYEQYF
v_gene: TRBV5-5; j_gene: TRBJ2-2; abundance: NA; d_gene: TRBD1; CDR3nt: TGTGCCAGCAACACGAGGACAGGACCGAACACCGGGGAGCTGTTTTTT; CDR3aa: CASNTRTGPNTGELFF
v_gene: TRBV4-1; j_gene: TRBJ2-1; abundance: NA; d_gene: TRBD1; CDR3nt: TGCGCCAGCAGCCAAGTGACAGGGGGCACAGGTGAGCAGTTCTTC; CDR3aa: CASSQVTGGTGEQFF
v_gene: TRBV9; j_gene: TRBJ2-1; abundance: once; d_gene: TRBD1; CDR3nt: TGTGCCAGCAGTGCTCGCAGGGGGCGAAACAATGAGCAGTTCTTC; CDR3aa: CASSARRGRNNEQFF
v_gene: TRBV19; j_gene: TRBJ2-2; abundance: NA; d_gene: TRBD2; CDR3nt: TGTGCCAGTAGTATCCAGTTGGGACTAGAGGCGGAGCTGTTTTTT; CDR3aa: CASSIQLGLEAELFF
v_gene: TRBV4-1; j_gene: TRBJ1-5; abundance: NA; d_gene: TRBD1; CDR3nt: TGCGCCAGCAGCCAAGGACAGGGATCCAATCAGCCCCAGCATTTT; CDR3aa: CASSQGQGSNQPQHF
v_gene: TRBV28; j_gene: TRBJ1-5; abundance: NA; d_gene: NA; CDR3nt: TGTGCCAGCAGTTTAAGAGGGGGCAATCAGCCCCAGCATTTT; CDR3aa: CASSLRGGNQPQHF
v_gene: TRBV28; j_gene: TRBJ2-5; abundance: NA; d_gene: NA; CDR3nt: TGTGCCAGCAGTTTGGTGCCCTCAGGGGAGACCCAGTACTTC; CDR3aa: CASSLVPSGETQYF
v_gene: TRBV2; j_gene: TRBJ2-6; abundance: NA; d_gene: NA; CDR3nt: TGTGCCAGCAGAAGGGAAAAGGGCCTCTACCCTAACGGGGCCAACGTCCTGACTTTC; CDR3aa: CASRREKGLYPNGANVLTF
v_gene: TRBV9; j_gene: TRBJ2-7; abundance: NA; d_gene: TRBD1; CDR3nt: TGTGCCAGCAGCGTAGGCCCGGGACAGGGGTACGAGCAGTACTTC; CDR3aa: CASSVGPGQGYEQYF
v_gene: TRBV7-2; j_gene: TRBJ2-7; abundance: NA; d_gene: NA; CDR3nt: TGTGCCAGCAGGAGCCAAGAGTACGAGCAGTACTTC; CDR3aa: CASRSQEYEQYF